Following are 17 T cell receptor beta chains from one sample sequenced in a study of CD8+ T cells in alopecia areata. Extraction of RNA preceded its reverse transcription into cDNA, which served as the sequencing template. Some clones are missing from TCRdb's copy, which holds only in-frame ones; the method was immunoSEQ multiplex PCR. The repertoire holds about 290,000 clones, with roughly 64% as singletons. Specified treatment: oral pan-JAK inhibitor, 5-10 mg twice daily. The sequences come from CD4+ T cells sorted from blood, collected at week 24, from a patient treated with tofacitinib. The receptors here all came from a human donor with alopecia areata.

The chain recombines TRBV10-3 with TRBJ1-2, with D tentatively TRBD1 (6 bases). The CDR3 is made up of 13 amino acids. CDR1 and CDR2 (germline): ENHRY, SYGVKD. V lost 11 bases, J lost 7 bases, and 20 bases lay in between. The CDR3 spells CAVTLDRSGGYTF. CDR3 nucleotides: TGTGCCGTCACCTTAGACAGGAGCGGTGGCTACACCTTC.

This chain connects TRBV28 to TRBJ2-3, with 8 bases aligning to TRBD2. The length of the CDR3 is 15 residues. The J segment lost 4 bases and the V segment lost 4 bases, leaving 7 bases of the junction unmatched. From germline, CDR1 is MDHEN and CDR2 SYDVKM. CDR3 nucleotides: TGTGCCAGCAGTTCCCGGGGGGGTGGAGCAGATACGCAGTATTTT. As protein: CASSSRGGGADTQYF.

The chain employs TRBV2 and TRBJ2-7, with no clear D. The CDR3 runs 12 residues. Germline CDR1 and CDR2: SNHLY and FYNNEI. Trimming left V 8 bases short and J 4 bases short, with 12 bases between. This CDR3 reads CASWGIRYEQYF. The CDR3 coding sequence is TGTGCCAGCTGGGGTATTCGGTACGAGCAGTACTTC.

This clone was detected a few times. The chain couples TRBV30 to TRBJ2-2; maybe TRBD1 (5 bases). There are 14 residues in the CDR3. Per germline, CDR1 GTSNPN and CDR2 SVGIG (reference sequence). V was pared by 4 bases and J by 1 base, with 10 bases between. In DNA, the CDR3 is TGTGCCTGGAATGCAGGGTTGAACACCGGGGAGCTGTTTTTT. As protein: CAWNAGLNTGELFF.

The chain uses TRBV5-4 and TRBJ1-2; tentative D call: TRBD1 (6 bases). From germline, CDR1 is SGHNT and CDR2 YYREEE (reference sequence). The CDR3 consists of 13 residues. V was clipped by 4 bases and J by 7 bases, with 14 bases between them. CDR3 coding DNA: TGTGCCAGCAGCAGGGACATGGCCCTTGGCTACACCTTC. Its translation is CASSRDMALGYTF.

The chain carries TRBV28 and TRBJ1-1, with D tentatively TRBD1 (6 bases). This CDR3 comprises 11 residues. Germline assignment: CDR1 MDHEN and CDR2 SYDVKM. V gave up 6 bases and J gave up 9 bases, with 11 bases separating them. The CDR3 region has the DNA TGTGCCAGCAGAATTCAGGGGAAAGCTTTCTTT. Translating it yields CASRIQGKAFF.

There are a few counts of this clone. The chain carries TRBV6-5 and TRBJ2-5; the D gene could be TRBD1 or TRBD2 (7 bases each). V lost 4 bases and J lost 2, with 11 bases in between. The germline V gene encodes CDR1 MNHEY and CDR2 SVGAGI. This CDR3 is built from 14 residues. The CDR3 nucleotides read TGTGCCAGCAGTTCGGGGGGACAGCAAGAGACCCAGTACTTC. Translating gives CASSSGGQQETQYF.

The chain links TRBV30 to TRBJ1-4; perhaps TRBD1 as D (5 bases). In germline, CDR1 is GTSNPN, CDR2 SVGIG (reference sequence). Trimming took 3 bases from V and 6 from J, leaving 8 bases between them. This CDR3 comprises 12 residues. CDR3 loop: CAWSRVYEKLFF. CDR3 bases: TGTGCCTGGAGCAGGGTTTATGAAAAACTGTTTTTT.

The chain uses TRBV7-3 and TRBJ1-2; 11 bases agree with TRBD1. Germline assignment: CDR1 SGHTA and CDR2 FQGTGA. The CDR3 sequence is 15 residues long. Germline trimming cut 3 bases from V and 3 bases from J; bases unmatched to any gene: 3. The CDR3 nucleotides read TGTGCCAGCAGCTTGGGGACAGGGGGTGACTATGGCTACACCTTC. Its translation is CASSLGTGGDYGYTF.

The chain links TRBV30 to TRBJ2-5; 7 bases fit TRBD1. With V trimmed by 2 bases and J by 5 bases, 5 bases remained unmatched. The CDR3 runs 13 residues. Germline CDR1 GTSNPN, CDR2 SVGIG (reference sequence). The CDR3 region is CAWSPVQGETQYF. CDR3 sequence (DNA): TGTGCCTGGAGTCCTGTACAGGGGGAGACCCAGTACTTC.

This clone was counted once. The V and J genes are TRBV6-5 and TRBJ2-3; D may be TRBD2 (6 bases). Per germline, CDR1 MNHEY and CDR2 SVGAGI. The CDR3 is made up of 13 amino acids. With 10 bases removed from V and 2 bases from J, the gap between germline ends came to 13 bases. The CDR3 region has the DNA TGTGCCACCAGGGACTCTTTCACAGATACGCAGTATTTT. Translated: CATRDSFTDTQYF.

The V gene is TRBV28, the J gene TRBJ1-2, with 7 bases identical to TRBD1. Germline CDR1 and CDR2: MDHEN and SYDVKM. V trimming: 3 bases; J trimming: 2 bases; junction bases outside the gene matches: 6. The CDR3 is 15 amino acids. CDR3 DNA: TGTGCCAGCAGTTTGGCGGCCAGGGGGAACTATGGCTACACCTTC. Amino acid sequence: CASSLAARGNYGYTF.

This clone was detected only a few times. The chain has TRBV7-9 and TRBJ2-1; D unresolved. V lost 2 bases, J lost 12 bases, and 5 bases lay in between. Germline V gene lookup returns CDR1 SEHNR and CDR2 FQNEAQ (reference sequence). The CDR3 spans 10 residues. The CDR3 DNA reads TGTGCCAGCAGCTTAACGTTGCAGTTCTTC. This translates into CASSLTLQFF.

V usage is TRBV29-1 and J usage is TRBJ1-1; 7 bases agree with TRBD1. The germline CDR1 and CDR2 sequences are SQVTM and ANQGSEA. The CDR3 is 13 residues long. Unmatched junction bases numbered 1, after V lost 2 bases and J lost 1 base. CDR3 DNA: TGCAGCGTTGAACCAGGGGGGAACACTGAAGCTTTCTTT. It encodes CSVEPGGNTEAFF.

The V and J genes are TRBV4-1 and TRBJ1-5; D might be TRBD1 (6 bases). Trimming pared 1 base from V and 3 bases from J, leaving 10 bases between. Germline CDR1 MGHRA, CDR2 YSYEKL. The CDR3 runs to 15 residues. The CDR3 bases are TGCGCCAGCAGCCAAGTCGGACAGATCAATCAGCCCCAGCATTTT. Translated, it gives CASSQVGQINQPQHF.

V gene TRBV29-1 combines with J gene TRBJ2-5, with TRBD1 matching 7 bases. With 6 bases clipped from V and 5 bases from J, the junction kept 15 bases outside the gene matches. The CDR3 runs 15 residues. From germline, CDR1 is SQVTM and CDR2 ANQGSEA. The CDR3 DNA is TGCAGCGTCCTCGCCCCGGAGACAGGGAGCGAGACCCAGTACTTC. Encoded protein: CSVLAPETGSETQYF.

The chain is built from TRBV4-3 and TRBJ2-3; D unresolved. Trimming took 4 bases from V and 1 from J, leaving 12 bases between them. Germline lookup yields CDR1 LGHNA and CDR2 YSLEER. The CDR3 is 15 residues long. The CDR3: CASSLGVVGTDTQYF. Here the CDR3 DNA reads TGCGCCAGCAGCCTGGGTGTAGTGGGCACAGATACGCAGTATTTT.